This TCR beta chain was obtained from a study of graft-versus-host responses after intestinal transplantation. Findings and limits, study-wide: Across patients carrying graft-donor T cell macrochimerism, allografts held high graft-versus-host to host-versus-graft clonal ratios. Early post-transplant declines in HvG were associated with peak levels of circulating GvH clones.

This clone was seen just once. What it recognizes is unknown. Generated by immunoSEQ multiplex PCR, the TCRdb table keeps only in-frame clones and is missing some. Altogether around 54,000 clones are present, about 89% being singletons, with the ten largest covering approximately 5.1%. Germline trimming cut 3 bases from V and 3 bases from J; bases unmatched to any gene: 4. Germline V gene lookup returns CDR1 SGHAT and CDR2 FQNNGV. The CDR3 is 14 residues long. The sequence was collected from a human patient who received an intestinal transplant, so some T cells may come from the graft donor. The V and J genes are TRBV11-2 and TRBJ1-1; 7 bases are a match to TRBD1. Sequencing was performed on PBMCs, taken 662 days after intestinal transplant. CDR3 coding DNA: TGTGCCAGCAGCTTGAGGACAGGTTACACTGAAGCTTTCTTT. Protein: CASSLRTGYTEAFF. Filled out from reference TRBV11-2 and TRBJ1-1, the complete variable domain reads EAGVAQSPRYKIIEKRQSVAFWCNPISGHATLYWYQQILGQGPKLLIQFQNNGVVDDSQLPKDRFSAERLKGVDSTLKIQPAKLEDSAVYLCASSLRTGYTEAFFGQGTRLTVV.